This T cell receptor beta chain comes out of a study of T cells in Graves' hyperthyroidism and ophthalmopathy. Whole-study results and caveats: In blood, most of the thyroid clonotypes expanded above 0.001 were also present. Before onset, ophthalmopathy was predicted by the model a median around 6 months earlier.

With respect to this clonotype: What it binds is unknown.

Template material for amplifying TCR beta CDR3 regions consisted of RNA transcripts. Primed by the HTBI set, a first-round RT-PCR was run on the TCR CDR3. Using its own MiXCR run on the multiplex PCR reads, TCRdb lists one record per CDR3 protein. The table shows almost 600,000 distinct CDR3 sequences, with about half occurring only once. The length of the CDR3 is 15 residues. The germline V gene encodes CDR1 SGHTS and CDR2 YDEGEE. V was pared by 4 bases and J by 3 bases, with 5 bases of the junction left unmatched. Hyperthyroidism of Graves' type that showed no ophthalmopathy progression within 18 months was stable. With a duration under 2 months, the hyperthyroidism was newly diagnosed in patients aged 18 to 65.

This chain joins TRBV5-8 and TRBJ2-2, with 8 bases matching TRBD2. The sample consisted of peripheral blood or thyroid tissue (not recorded which). This TCR was recovered from a woman aged 18 to 35 with Graves' hyperthyroidism. CDR3 in DNA: TGTGCCAGCAGCAAGCGGGAGTTGTACACCGGGGAGCTGTTTTTT. Translation: CASSKRELYTGELFF.